The table lists the clone carrying this TCR beta chain with a few counts. Germline V gene data show CDR1 as WSHSY and CDR2 as SAAADI. The V and J ends lost 4 bases and 6 bases, in that order; junction bases with no gene match: 7. The CDR3 is made up of 16 amino acids. This sample is drawn from a study of cytomegalovirus exposure and HLA in healthy donors. Researchers ran the PCR with 60 Vbeta and 13 Jbeta primers. Repertoires were generated with immunoSEQ multiplex PCR, while TCRdb's copy carries only in-frame clones and drops some. The sample consists of 150,000 to 200,000 clones, around 81% of them appearing once.

This clonotype originated in a woman aged 25 to 39 in good health and CMV-seropositive. Sequencing input: PBMCs. The chain is built from TRBV10-2 and TRBJ1-4; 11 nucleotides line up with TRBD1. Here the CDR3 DNA reads TGCGCCAGCAGTGGCACTTGGGACAGGGGGGATGAAAAACTGTTTTTT. Amino acid sequence: CASSGTWDRGDEKLFF.